This note documents a single T cell receptor (beta chain) sequence. Sorted cells reached over 95% purity in every population. This record belongs to a study of beta chain features in type 1 diabetes. Background on the study: Across the samples, about 100 million sorted cells were examined in total.

What was sequenced were expressed TCRB transcripts, since all of the isolated RNA had been reverse transcribed. Sequencing used immunoSEQ multiplex PCR; TCRdb keeps in-frame clones, though not all of them. The data contain about 150,000 clones, approximately 8.1% of them seen just once; the ten biggest clones take up nearly 0.65%. This clonotype was sampled from a man younger than 30 in good health. The sequenced material came from central memory CD4+ T cells from blood.

The CDR3 is CASSLTRGRTGELFF. The CDR3 coding sequence is TGTGCCAGCAGCTTAACGCGGGGGCGGACCGGGGAGCTGTTTTTT. V usage is TRBV7-3 and J usage is TRBJ2-2, with a tentative D call TRBD2 (7 bases). The germline V gene encodes CDR1 SGHTA and CDR2 FQGTGA. The CDR3 extends over 15 amino acids. Trimming removed 0 bases at V and 5 bases at J, with 10 bases between.